This record covers a single T cell receptor beta chain. Methods used by the authors: Reference gene primer amplification yielded estimated nucleated cell counts. Assay used: immunoSEQ multiplex PCR; TCRdb lists only in-frame clones, some missing. V and J calls and clone size come straight from that table; D and trimming were deduced from the DNA. The table records about 59,000 clones, about four fifths of them present only once. The data stem from a study of blood T cell repertoires in COVID-19. CDR3 length equals 13 residues. The V end lost 3 bases, the J end lost 4 bases, and 9 bases lay between the germline ends. The germline V gene encodes CDR1 SEHNR and CDR2 FQNEAQ (reference sequence).

What was sequenced was peripheral blood. This TCR came from a woman at least 80 years old with active or convalescent COVID-19. The chain is built from TRBV7-9 and TRBJ1-1; no firm D call. The CDR3 here is CASSFTEGTEAFF. The CDR3 DNA is TGTGCCAGCAGCTTTACGGAGGGCACTGAAGCTTTCTTT.